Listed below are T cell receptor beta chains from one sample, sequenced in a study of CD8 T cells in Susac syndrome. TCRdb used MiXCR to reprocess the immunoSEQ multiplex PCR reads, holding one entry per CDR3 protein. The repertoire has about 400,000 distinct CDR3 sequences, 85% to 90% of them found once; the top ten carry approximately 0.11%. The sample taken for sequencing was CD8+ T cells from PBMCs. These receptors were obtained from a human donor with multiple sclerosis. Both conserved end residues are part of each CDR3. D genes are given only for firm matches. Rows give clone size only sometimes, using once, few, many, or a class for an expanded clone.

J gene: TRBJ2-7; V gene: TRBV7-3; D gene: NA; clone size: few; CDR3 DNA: TGTGCCAGCAGCTTTACAGGGTGGACCTACGAGCAGTACTTC; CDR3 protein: CASSFTGWTYEQYF
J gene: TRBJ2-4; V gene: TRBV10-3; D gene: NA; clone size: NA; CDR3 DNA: TGTGCCACCGCTTTAGGTACAGCCTTAACCAAAAACATTCAGTACTTC; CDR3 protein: CATALGTALTKNIQYF
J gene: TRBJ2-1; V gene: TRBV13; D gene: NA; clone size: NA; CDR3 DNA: TGTGCCAGCAGCTCTCCGAGGGTAGCGAGCGATGAGCAGTTCTTC; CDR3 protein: CASSSPRVASDEQFF
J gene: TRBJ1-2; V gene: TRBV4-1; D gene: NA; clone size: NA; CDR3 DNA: TGCGCCAGCAGCCAAGATCAGAAGGGCGAGGTAGTAGGTGGCTACACCTTC; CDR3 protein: CASSQDQKGEVVGGYTF
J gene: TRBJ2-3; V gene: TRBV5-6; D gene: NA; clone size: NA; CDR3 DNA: TGTGCCAGCAGTAATCAAGATACGCAGTATTTT; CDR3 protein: CASSNQDTQYF
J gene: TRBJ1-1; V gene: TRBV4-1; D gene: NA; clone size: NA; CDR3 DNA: TGCGCCAGCAGCCAAGAGGAAGGGTCTAACACTGAAGCTTTCTTT; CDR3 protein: CASSQEEGSNTEAFF
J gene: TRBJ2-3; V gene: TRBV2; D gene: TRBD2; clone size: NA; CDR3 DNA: TGTGCCAGCATTTACAGCGGGAGGGGCACAGATACGCAGTATTTT; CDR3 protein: CASIYSGRGTDTQYF
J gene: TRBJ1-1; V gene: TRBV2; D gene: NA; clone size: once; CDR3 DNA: TGTGCCAGCAGTGAAGCGGCCGGGGGCACTGAAGCTTTCTTT; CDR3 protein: CASSEAAGGTEAFF
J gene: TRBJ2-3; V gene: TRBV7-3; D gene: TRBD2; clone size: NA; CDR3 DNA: TGTGCCAGCAGCTTAAGGACTAGCGGAACTAGCACAGATACGCAGTATTTT; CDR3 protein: CASSLRTSGTSTDTQYF
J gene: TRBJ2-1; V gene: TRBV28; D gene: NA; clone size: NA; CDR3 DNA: TGTGCCAGCAAAGCCTCCGAATCGGGGAATGAGCAGTTCTTC; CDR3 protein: CASKASESGNEQFF
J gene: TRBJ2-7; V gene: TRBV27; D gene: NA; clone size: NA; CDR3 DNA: TGTGCCAGCAGCCCGGGTCGTCCCCCTTACGAGCAGTACTTC; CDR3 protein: CASSPGRPPYEQYF